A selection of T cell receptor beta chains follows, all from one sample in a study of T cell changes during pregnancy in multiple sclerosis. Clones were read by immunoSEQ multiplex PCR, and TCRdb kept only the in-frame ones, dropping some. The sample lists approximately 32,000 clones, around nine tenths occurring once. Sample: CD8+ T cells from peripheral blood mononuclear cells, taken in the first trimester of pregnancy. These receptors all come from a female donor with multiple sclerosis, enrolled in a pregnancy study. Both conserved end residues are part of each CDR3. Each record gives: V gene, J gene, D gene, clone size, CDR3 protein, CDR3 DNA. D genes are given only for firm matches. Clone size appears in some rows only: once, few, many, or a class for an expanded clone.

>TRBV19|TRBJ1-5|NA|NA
CASSILARDQPQHF
TGTGCCAGTAGTATATTGGCCAGGGATCAGCCCCAGCATTTT
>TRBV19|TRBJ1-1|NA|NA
CASSWRGPTEAFF
TGTGCCAGTAGTTGGCGGGGGCCCACTGAAGCTTTCTTT
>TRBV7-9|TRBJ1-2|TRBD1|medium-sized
CASSPATGNYGYTF
TGTGCCAGCAGCCCGGCGACAGGGAACTATGGCTACACCTTC
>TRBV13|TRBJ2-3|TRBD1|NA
CASSGTGTGLLTIDTDTQYF
TGTGCCAGCAGCGGGACCGGGACAGGGCTTCTTACGATAGACACAGATACGCAGTATTTT
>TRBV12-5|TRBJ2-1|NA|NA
CASGLGQDNEQFF
TGTGCTAGTGGTTTGGGACAGGACAATGAGCAGTTCTTC
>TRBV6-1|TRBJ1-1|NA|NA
CASSEPVRIGGKNTEAFF
TGTGCCAGCAGTGAACCTGTCAGGATCGGAGGGAAGAACACTGAAGCTTTCTTT
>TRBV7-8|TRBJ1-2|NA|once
CASSLATANPLIGYTF
TGTGCCAGCAGCTTAGCGACAGCGAATCCTTTAATTGGCTACACCTTC
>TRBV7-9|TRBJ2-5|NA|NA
CASSLVQGIGWQETQYF
TGTGCCAGCAGCTTAGTGCAGGGTATCGGTTGGCAAGAGACCCAGTACTTC
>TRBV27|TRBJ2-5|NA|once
CASSRGGFGETQYF
TGTGCCAGCAGCCGAGGTGGGTTCGGAGAGACCCAGTACTTC
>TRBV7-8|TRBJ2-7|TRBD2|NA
CASSFGRVSEQYF
TGTGCCAGCAGCTTTGGGAGGGTGAGCGAGCAGTACTTC
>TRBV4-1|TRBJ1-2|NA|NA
CASSLLGGYYGYTF
TGCGCCAGCAGCCTCCTGGGGGGATACTATGGCTACACCTTC
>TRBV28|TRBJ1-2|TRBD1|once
CASTETGDNYGYTF
TGTGCCAGCACCGAGACAGGGGATAACTATGGCTACACCTTC
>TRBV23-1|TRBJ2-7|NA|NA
CASSQCRGAENEQYF
TGCGCCAGCAGTCAATGCCGGGGGGCAGAAAACGAGCAGTACTTC
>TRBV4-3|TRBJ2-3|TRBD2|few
CASSQGLAGTDTQYF
TGCGCCAGCAGCCAAGGACTAGCGGGCACAGATACGCAGTATTTT
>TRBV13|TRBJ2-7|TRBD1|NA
CASRRDRGFDEQYF
TGTGCCAGCAGACGGGACAGGGGGTTTGACGAGCAGTACTTC
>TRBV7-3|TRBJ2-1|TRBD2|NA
CASSLNPGAGLAGNEQFF
TGTGCCAGCAGCTTAAACCCAGGGGCCGGACTAGCGGGGAATGAGCAGTTCTTC
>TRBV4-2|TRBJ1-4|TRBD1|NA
CASSQDLMDRGPFGLFF
TGTGCCAGCAGCCAAGATCTTATGGACAGGGGGCCCTTCGGGCTGTTTTTT
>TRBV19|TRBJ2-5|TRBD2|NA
CASSIGLAGLETQYF
TGTGCCAGTAGTATAGGACTAGCGGGTTTGGAGACCCAGTACTTC
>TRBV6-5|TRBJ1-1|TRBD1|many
CASSLGQGGTEAFF
TGTGCCAGCAGTCTCGGACAGGGAGGGACTGAAGCTTTCTTT
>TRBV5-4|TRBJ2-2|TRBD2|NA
CASSSGTSNTGELFF
TGTGCCAGCAGCTCCGGGACTAGCAACACCGGGGAGCTGTTTTTT
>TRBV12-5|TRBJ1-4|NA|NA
CASGLVRDRSNEKLFF
TGTGCTAGTGGTTTGGTACGAGACAGGAGTAATGAAAAACTGTTTTTT
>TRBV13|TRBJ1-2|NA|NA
CASSAAGPNYGYTF
TGTGCCAGCAGCGCCGCGGGGCCCAACTATGGCTACACCTTC
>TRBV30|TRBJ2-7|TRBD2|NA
CAWSFSGGGEQYF
TGTGCCTGGAGTTTCTCGGGAGGGGGCGAGCAGTACTTC
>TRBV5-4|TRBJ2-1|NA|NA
CASSLGPLDEQFF
TGTGCCAGCAGCTTGGGCCCACTCGATGAGCAGTTCTTC
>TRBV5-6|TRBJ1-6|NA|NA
CASSRDISSPLHF
TGTGCCAGCAGCCGGGACATTAGTTCACCCCTCCACTTT
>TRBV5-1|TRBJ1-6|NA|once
CASSFGGTGYNSPLHF
TGCGCCAGCAGCTTTGGCGGGACGGGATATAATTCACCCCTCCACTTT
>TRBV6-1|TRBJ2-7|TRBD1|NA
CASSPGTGVFEQYF
TGTGCCAGCAGTCCCGGGACAGGGGTATTCGAGCAGTACTTC
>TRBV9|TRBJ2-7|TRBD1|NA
CASSPGQGGYEQYF
TGTGCCAGCAGCCCCGGACAGGGGGGTTACGAGCAGTACTTC
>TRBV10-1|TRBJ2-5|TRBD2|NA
CASSDLRLAGPPGTQYF
TGCGCCAGCAGTGACCTTCGACTAGCGGGGCCCCCGGGAACCCAGTACTTC
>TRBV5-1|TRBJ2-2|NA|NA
CASSLVGTTGELFF
TGCGCCAGCAGCTTGGTCGGGACAACCGGGGAGCTGTTTTTT
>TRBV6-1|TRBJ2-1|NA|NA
CASSVWRADEQFF
TGTGCCAGCAGTGTCTGGAGGGCCGATGAGCAGTTCTTC
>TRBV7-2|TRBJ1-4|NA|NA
CASSLLTNEKLFF
TGTGCCAGCAGCCTTTTAACTAATGAAAAACTGTTTTTT